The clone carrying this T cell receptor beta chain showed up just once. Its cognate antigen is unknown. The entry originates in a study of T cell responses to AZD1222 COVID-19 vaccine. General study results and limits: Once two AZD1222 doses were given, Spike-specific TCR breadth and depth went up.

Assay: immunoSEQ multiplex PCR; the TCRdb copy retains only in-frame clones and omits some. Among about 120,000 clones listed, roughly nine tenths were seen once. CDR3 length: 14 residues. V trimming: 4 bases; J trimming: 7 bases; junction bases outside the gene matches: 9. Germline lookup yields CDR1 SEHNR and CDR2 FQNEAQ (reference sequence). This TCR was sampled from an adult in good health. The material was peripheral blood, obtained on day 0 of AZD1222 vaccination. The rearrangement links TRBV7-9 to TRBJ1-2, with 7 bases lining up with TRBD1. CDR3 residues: CASSSVRGYAGYTF. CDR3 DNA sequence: TGTGCCAGCAGCTCCGTCAGGGGGTACGCTGGCTACACCTTC. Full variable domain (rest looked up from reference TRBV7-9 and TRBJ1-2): DTGVSQNPRHKITKRGQNVTFRCDPISEHNRLYWYRQTLGQGPEFLTYFQNEAQLEKSRLLSDRFSAERPKGSFSTLEIQRTEQGDSAMYLCASSSVRGYAGYTFGSGTRLTVV.